This is a list of T cell receptor beta chains from one sample in a study of cytomegalovirus exposure and HLA in healthy donors. Sequencing used immunoSEQ multiplex PCR; TCRdb keeps in-frame clones, though not all of them. The sample carries 95,000 to 100,000 clones, roughly 80% recorded once. Sequencing input: PBMCs. These receptors originate from a man aged 35-49 years in good health and CMV-seropositive. CDR3s include the opening cysteine and the closing phenylalanine or tryptophan. A D gene is named only where the DNA matches it firmly. Size is stated for part of the rows, as once, few or many counts, or as a class when the clone is expanded.

cdr3_nt,cdr3_aa,j_call,clone_size,d_call,v_call
TGTGCCAGCAGCCGCACACAGGGGGCGCAGGGCGGGGAGCTGTTTTTT,CASSRTQGAQGGELFF,TRBJ2-2,.,TRBD1,TRBV9
TGCGCCAGCAGCTTGCGCGGGTCGGCTCTAGCGGGGGGAAACAATGAGCAGTTCTTC,CASSLRGSALAGGNNEQFF,TRBJ2-1,.,TRBD2,TRBV5-1
TGTGCCAGCAGCTTGGAAGGACAGATGAACACTGAAGCTTTCTTT,CASSLEGQMNTEAFF,TRBJ1-1,few,.,TRBV5-4
TGTGCCAGCAGCCCTCGAGGGACAGACTACGAGCAGTACTTC,CASSPRGTDYEQYF,TRBJ2-7,.,TRBD1,TRBV9
TGTGCCAGCAGCCCGAGGGTAGCGGGGGCCGTCTCTGGGGCCAACGTCCTGACTTTC,CASSPRVAGAVSGANVLTF,TRBJ2-6,.,TRBD2,TRBV7-2
TGCGCCAGCAGCTCGGGACTAGCGGGAGGGTACAATGAGCAGTTCTTC,CASSSGLAGGYNEQFF,TRBJ2-1,.,TRBD2,TRBV5-1
TGTGCCAGCAGCCCAGGGACAGGAAGCTACGAGCAGTACTTC,CASSPGTGSYEQYF,TRBJ2-7,.,TRBD1,TRBV13
TGCGCCAGCAGCCCCGGCGCGGGCTCCTACAATGAGCAGTTCTTC,CASSPGAGSYNEQFF,TRBJ2-1,few,.,TRBV5-1
TGTGCCAGCAGCAAATCGACCAGGGGGGCCTACAATGAGCAGTTCTTC,CASSKSTRGAYNEQFF,TRBJ2-1,.,.,TRBV7-3
TGTGCCAGCTCACCACTCCCCGGGACAGGGGTTGACTATGGCTACACCTTC,CASSPLPGTGVDYGYTF,TRBJ1-2,.,TRBD1,TRBV18
TGTGCCAGCAGCCCGGGACTCATCTACGAGCAGTACTTC,CASSPGLIYEQYF,TRBJ2-7,.,.,TRBV7-9
TGTGCCAGCAGTTTTTTGACAGGGGGGGCTAATGAAAAACTGTTTTTT,CASSFLTGGANEKLFF,TRBJ1-4,.,TRBD1,TRBV5-6
TGCGCCAGCAGCCGGACAGCCTCTGGAAACACCATATATTTT,CASSRTASGNTIYF,TRBJ1-3,few,.,TRBV5-1
TGTGCCACCAGCCTGACAGGGGCCACTGAAGCTTTCTTT,CATSLTGATEAFF,TRBJ1-1,.,TRBD1,TRBV15
TGTGCCAGCAGTTACTCAGTACGGGTCGGGGGTTGGGAGCAGTTCTTC,CASSYSVRVGGWEQFF,TRBJ2-1,.,.,TRBV6-5
TGTGCCAGCAGTACCTCGACTAGCGGGAGGGTTCGGACCCAGTACTTC,CASSTSTSGRVRTQYF,TRBJ2-5,.,TRBD2,TRBV28
TGTGCCAGCAGCTTAACCGCGGGAGATGGAACCCAGTACTTC,CASSLTAGDGTQYF,TRBJ2-5,.,TRBD2,TRBV11-2
TGTGCCAGCAGCGACCGACTAGCGGGGCAAGAGACCCAGTACTTC,CASSDRLAGQETQYF,TRBJ2-5,once,TRBD2,TRBV6-6
TGCGCCAGCAGCTCCGACGGGACAGCAAACACCGGGGAGCTGTTTTTT,CASSSDGTANTGELFF,TRBJ2-2,.,TRBD1,TRBV5-1
TGTGCCAGCAAAACAGAGGGGGACACTGAAGCTTTCTTT,CASKTEGDTEAFF,TRBJ1-1,few,.,TRBV6-1
TGTGCCAGCAGACAGGGGTCGGACACTGAAGCTTTCTTT,CASRQGSDTEAFF,TRBJ1-1,few,TRBD1,TRBV6-6
TGTGCCAGCAGCAAGTACCGGGACAGGGAATTTAGCAATCAGCCCCAGCATTTT,CASSKYRDREFSNQPQHF,TRBJ1-5,.,.,TRBV21-1
TGTGCCAGCAGTTTAACCGCAGGGCACTACGAGCAGTACTTC,CASSLTAGHYEQYF,TRBJ2-7,medium-sized,.,TRBV27
TGCGCCAGCAGCCCCCCAGCGGGGGGGCAGGATGGTGGCTACACCTTC,CASSPPAGGQDGGYTF,TRBJ1-2,.,.,TRBV4-1
TGTGCCAGCAGCTTGGGTTTGAGTCAGCCCCAGCATTTT,CASSLGLSQPQHF,TRBJ1-5,.,.,TRBV5-6
TGTGCCAGCAGCTTCACAGGGTCCTACGAGCAGTACTTC,CASSFTGSYEQYF,TRBJ2-7,.,.,TRBV7-3
TGTGCCAGCAGCCAACAGGGAATCGGGGAGCTGTTTTTT,CASSQQGIGELFF,TRBJ2-2,few,.,TRBV7-2
TGTGCCAGCAGCTTGGGTGGCGGAGGGGACGCTCAGCCCCAGCATTTT,CASSLGGGGDAQPQHF,TRBJ1-5,.,.,TRBV5-4
TGTGCCAGCAGCTTGTGGTGGGCGAGTTCTAACTATGGCTACACCTTC,CASSLWWASSNYGYTF,TRBJ1-2,.,.,TRBV5-6
TGTGCCATCAGTGACAGGGATATGACCTACGAGCAGTACTTC,CAISDRDMTYEQYF,TRBJ2-7,few,TRBD1,TRBV10-2
TGTGCCAGCAGTTCACGTAGCCCCTATAGCGGGGGGGCCTCCAATGAGCAGTTCTTC,CASSSRSPYSGGASNEQFF,TRBJ2-1,once,TRBD2,TRBV27
TGCGCCAGCAGGGAGGGGGGGTCTAGCACAGATACGCAGTATTTT,CASREGGSSTDTQYF,TRBJ2-3,.,.,TRBV10-2
TGCGCCAGCAGCCAAGAGCTGACTAGCGCGAGCACAGATACGCAGTATTTT,CASSQELTSASTDTQYF,TRBJ2-3,.,TRBD2,TRBV4-1
TGTGCCAGCGGGGCAGGGGTGCAGTATTTT,CASGAGVQYF,TRBJ2-3,.,.,TRBV25-1
TGTGCCAGCAGTGCCAACAGGAATTCACCCCTCCACTTT,CASSANRNSPLHF,TRBJ1-6,.,.,TRBV25-1
TGTGCCAGCTCACCAGGGACACGAAGCTCCTACAATGAGCAGTTCTTC,CASSPGTRSSYNEQFF,TRBJ2-1,.,.,TRBV18
TGTGCCAGCAGTTTGCCTGGGACTAGCGATCCGCAGTATTTT,CASSLPGTSDPQYF,TRBJ2-3,.,TRBD2,TRBV28
TGTGCCATCAGGCGGGCAGGACTAGCGGGAAACAATGAGCAGTTCTTC,CAIRRAGLAGNNEQFF,TRBJ2-1,.,TRBD2,TRBV10-3
TGTGCCAGCAGCAACCCAACGGGCGGGGGACCCTTTTCCTACAATGAGCAGTTCTTC,CASSNPTGGGPFSYNEQFF,TRBJ2-1,.,TRBD2,TRBV5-6